This T cell receptor (beta chain) was captured by sequencing in a study of monozygotic twins with inflammatory bowel disease. Study-wide points: A reduction in TCRbeta diversity (inverse Simpson) was seen in IBD patients relative to healthy co-twins.

Turning to this clonotype: Its antigen is undetermined.

The germline gives CDR1 SSHAT, CDR2 FNYEAQ (reference sequence). The CDR3 is 16 residues long. TCRdb re-called the 5' RACE reads, yielding one record per CDR3 amino acid sequence without DNA. The repertoire shows fewer than 400,000 distinct CDR3 sequences; the top ten hold 5% to 6%. This chain uses TRBV7-7 with TRBJ2-1; TCRdb picks TRBD2, but there is no DNA to check that call. The sequencing sample was made of blood. This clonotype originated in a human donor with ulcerative colitis or Crohn's disease, or a healthy co-twin of an affected twin (not recorded which). The CDR3 sequence is CASSLARTTKYNEQFF.